The 23 T cell receptor beta chains given below trace back to one sample, sequenced in a study of technical replicates of blood from four donors. The data were produced by immunoSEQ multiplex PCR, yet TCRdb's version contains in-frame clones alone and is incomplete. The sample has around 53,000 clones, 80% to 95% seen once; the top ten hold about 4.3%. The source material was PBMCs. The receptors here all came from a human donor in good health. Some clones in this sample may be carry-over from other donors' samples.

This clone was found once. The chain uses TRBV13 and TRBJ2-3; the match to TRBD2 covers 7 bases. The junction had 4 bases not matched to a gene; V was cut back by 3 bases and J by 1 base. The CDR3 totals 15 residues. Germline V lookup: CDR1 PRHDT, CDR2 FYEKMQ (reference sequence). CDR3 sequence reads: CASSLAGDRTDTQYF. The DNA of the CDR3 is TGTGCCAGCAGCTTGGCGGGGGACCGCACAGATACGCAGTATTTT.

The J gene is TRBJ1-2, the V gene TRBV4-3; the D gene is possibly TRBD1 (6 bases). Trimming stripped 0 bases from V and 7 bases from J, with 15 bases between. The length of the CDR3 is 15 residues. CDR1 LGHNA and CDR2 YSLEER come from the germline V gene. CDR3 nucleotides: TGCGCCAGCAGCCAAGATTTTGGGCAGGGGTTTGGCTACACCTTC. Amino acids: CASSQDFGQGFGYTF.

Written as DNA, the CDR3 is TGCGCCAGCAGCGTGGGACAGGGGAGCGACGAGCAGTACTTC. This gives the protein CASSVGQGSDEQYF. The rearrangement joins TRBV5-1 to TRBJ2-7; TRBD1 aligns across 10 bases. Germline V CDR1 and CDR2: SGHRS, YFSETQ. V shed 4 bases and J 5 bases; nucleotides not matched to a gene: 6. The CDR3 consists of 14 residues.

The chain employs TRBV20-1 and TRBJ1-1; the D is unclear. Germline-derived CDR1 and CDR2 are DFQATT and SNEGSKA (reference sequence). The V and J ends lost 5 bases and 8 bases respectively, with 12 bases between them. CDR3 size: 11 residues. The CDR3 loop reads CSAPGAAEAFF. In DNA form, the CDR3 reads TGCAGTGCTCCCGGTGCGGCCGAAGCTTTCTTT.

This chain connects TRBV4-3 to TRBJ1-2; no clear D gene. The V end was cut by 2 bases, the J end by 2 bases, with 15 bases between. Germline V gives CDR1 LGHNA, CDR2 YSLEER. The CDR3 length is 16 residues. The chain's CDR3 is CASSQISTSANYGYTF. The CDR3 DNA sequence: TGCGCCAGCAGCCAAATTAGTACGAGTGCGAACTATGGCTACACCTTC.

The V and J genes are TRBV4-2 and TRBJ1-1; no firm D call. The CDR3 runs to 14 residues. The germline V and J ends were trimmed by 4 bases and 2 bases, with 11 bases remaining between them. Germline V gene sequence: CDR1 LGHNA, CDR2 YNFKEQ. The CDR3 here is CASSPDKLNTEAFF. The CDR3 DNA sequence: TGTGCCAGCAGCCCTGACAAACTCAACACTGAAGCTTTCTTT.

The V call is TRBV7-9, the J call TRBJ2-3; D is undetermined. Trimming took off 1 base at V and 3 bases at J, with 11 bases between the two ends. The CDR3 spans 15 residues. Germline values: CDR1 SEHNR, CDR2 FQNEAQ (reference sequence). The CDR3 spells CASSLGELVTDTQYF. The CDR3 DNA reads TGTGCCAGCAGCTTAGGAGAGCTAGTTACAGATACGCAGTATTTT.

The chain carries TRBV30 and TRBJ2-1, with 9 bases aligning to TRBD2. The CDR3 has 18 residues. Germline lookup yields CDR1 GTSNPN and CDR2 SVGIG (reference sequence). Trimming removed 6 bases from V and 2 bases from J; junction bases left unmatched: 17. DNA of the CDR3: TGTGCCTGTCGGGTCGGGACTAGCCTCATATTTGCCTACAATGAGCAGTTCTTC. Protein: CACRVGTSLIFAYNEQFF.

This clone was observed a few times. The V and J genes are TRBV7-6 and TRBJ2-3; D is unclear. The CDR3 loop spans 13 amino acids. Germline V gene lookup returns CDR1 SGHVS and CDR2 FNYEAQ. The V end lost 5 bases, the J end lost 4 bases, and 10 bases lay between the germline ends. CDR3 DNA: TGTGCCAGCAGCACTACATCCCCAGATACGCAGTATTTT. Residues: CASSTTSPDTQYF.

V usage is TRBV7-8 and J usage is TRBJ1-5; the D is unclear. The V gene's germline CDR1 is SGHVS and CDR2 FQNEAQ. The V gene lost 3 bases and the J gene lost 6 bases, with 12 bases spanning the gap. The CDR3 spans 14 residues. The CDR3: CASSLQESIQPQHF. In nucleotides, the CDR3 is TGTGCCAGCAGCTTGCAGGAAAGTATTCAGCCCCAGCATTTT. The variable domain in full, completed from reference TRBV7-8 and TRBJ1-5, reads GAGVSQSPRYKVAKRGQDVALRCDPISGHVSLFWYQQALGQGPEFLTYFQNEAQLDKSGLPSDRFFAERPEGSVSTLKIQRTQQEDSAVYLCASSLQESIQPQHFGDGTRLSIL.

The chain employs TRBV4-2 and TRBJ1-2, with 7 bases fitting TRBD1. Germline V gene lookup returns CDR1 LGHNA and CDR2 YNFKEQ. V lost 4 bases, J lost 4 bases, and 6 bases stayed unmatched. CDR3 size: 14 residues. This chain's CDR3 is CASSPGQASYGYTF. CDR3 sequence (DNA): TGTGCCAGCAGCCCCGGACAGGCAAGCTATGGCTACACCTTC.

This chain links TRBV6-6 with TRBJ1-1; 8 bases agree with TRBD1. Losses at the gene ends were 7 bases for V and 12 bases for J; bases not matched to a gene: 13. The CDR3 consists of 13 residues. Germline CDR1 and CDR2: MNHNY and SVGAGI (reference sequence). CDR3 protein: CASNPGQGAGTFF. The CDR3 DNA is TGTGCCAGCAACCCCGGCCAGGGGGCTGGAACTTTCTTT.

This clone has more than one count but fewer than ten. This chain joins TRBV15 and TRBJ2-7; 8 bases agree with TRBD1. J gave up 3 bases and V 0 bases, and 4 bases lay outside the gene matches. Germline V CDR1 and CDR2: LNHNV, YYDKDF (reference sequence). The CDR3 runs 15 residues. In nucleotides, the CDR3 is TGTGCCACCAGCAGAGATAGGACAGGGATCTACGAGCAGTACTTC. Protein product: CATSRDRTGIYEQYF.

This rearrangement joins TRBV7-8 to TRBJ2-7, with D tentatively TRBD1 (7 bases). The CDR3 extends over 12 amino acids. The V gene's germline CDR1 is SGHVS and CDR2 FQNEAQ. Trimming removed 11 bases from V and 3 bases from J, with 14 bases in between. In nucleotides, the CDR3 is TGTGCCGCGGGACAGTCGATCTACGAGCAGTACTTC. Translation gives CAAGQSIYEQYF.

The chain is built from TRBV27 and TRBJ1-5, with a weak D call TRBD1 (6 bases). Trimming removed 5 bases at V and 9 bases at J, with 23 bases between. The CDR3 length is 16 residues. The germline V gene has CDR1 MNHEY and CDR2 SMNVEV (reference sequence). The CDR3 protein is CASSHSDSTIAGPQHF. In DNA form, the CDR3 reads TGTGCCAGCAGTCACTCGGACAGTACGATAGCTGGGCCCCAGCATTTT.

V usage is TRBV9 and J usage is TRBJ1-2; weak D call: TRBD1 (6 bases). The CDR3 consists of 15 residues. The V end was cut by 6 bases, the J end by 1 base, with 16 bases between. Germline CDR1 SGDLS, CDR2 YYNGEE. CDR3 amino acids: CASTRSPGDNYGYTF. The CDR3 DNA sequence: TGTGCCAGCACCCGTAGTCCAGGGGATAACTATGGCTACACCTTC. The entire variable domain, with the rest obtained from reference TRBV9 and TRBJ1-2, is as follows: DSGVTQTPKHLITATGQRVTLRCSPRSGDLSVYWYQQSLDQGLQFLIQYYNGEERAKGNILERFSAQQFPDLHSELNLSSLELGDSALYFCASTRSPGDNYGYTFGSGTRLTVV.

The chain couples TRBV7-8 to TRBJ1-4; D possibly corresponds to TRBD1 (5 bases). The V and J ends lost 3 bases and 1 base respectively, with 18 bases between them. CDR3 length: 18 residues. Germline V CDR1 and CDR2: SGHVS, FQNEAQ. The CDR3 sequence: CASSFPRQGGGTNEKLFF. The CDR3 coding sequence is TGTGCCAGCAGCTTCCCTCGCCAGGGCGGTGGAACTAATGAAAAACTGTTTTTT.

Of note for this clone: A much larger clone differs by one base, so this may be a read error. Other DNA sequences from this sample encode an identical CDR3 as well. In DNA, the CDR3 is TGCGCCAGCAGCCCAGCGGGGGGGTACAATGAGCAGTTCTTC. This sequence encodes CASSPAGGYNEQFF. J is TRBJ2-1 and V is TRBV5-1; 10 bases agree with TRBD2. The V gene end was trimmed by 4 bases and the J gene end by 4 bases; junction bases not matched to a gene: 2. CDR1 is SGHRS and CDR2 is YFSETQ in the germline V gene. CDR3 size: 14 residues.

The chain couples TRBV10-3 to TRBJ1-1; 7 bases align to TRBD1. The junction had 3 bases not matched to a gene; V was cut back by 10 bases and J by 4 bases. The length of the CDR3 is 11 residues. Germline CDR1 ENHRY, CDR2 SYGVKD. Here the CDR3 DNA reads TGTGCCACCAGACAGGGCACTGAAGCTTTCTTT. It translates to CATRQGTEAFF.

The V and J genes are TRBV15 and TRBJ2-5, with no clear D. Per the germline V gene, CDR1 is LNHNV and CDR2 is YYDKDF (reference sequence). The CDR3 loop spans 13 amino acids. The germline V and J ends were trimmed by 0 bases and 5 bases, with 7 bases remaining between them. The CDR3 DNA sequence: TGTGCCACCAGCAGAGATTTTCGGGAGACCCAGTACTTC. This sequence encodes CATSRDFRETQYF. The full variable domain, rest sourced from reference TRBV15 and TRBJ2-5, is DAMVIQNPRYQVTQFGKPVTLSCSQTLNHNVMYWYQQKSSQAPKLLFHYYDKDFNNEADTPDNFQSRRPNTSFCFLDIRSPGLGDTAMYLCATSRDFRETQYFGPGTRLLVL.

This rearrangement joins TRBV6-4 to TRBJ2-6; D not resolved. The CDR3 loop spans 14 amino acids. Germline CDR1 is MRHNA and CDR2 is SNTAGT. The V end was cut by 3 bases, the J end by 1 base, with 4 bases between. The CDR3 bases are TGTGCCAGCAGTGAACGGTCTGGGGCCAACGTCCTGACTTTC. It is translated as CASSERSGANVLTF.

The chain recombines TRBV2 with TRBJ2-5; possibly TRBD1 for D (5 bases). Germline V gene lookup returns CDR1 SNHLY and CDR2 FYNNEI. The CDR3 runs 13 residues. Trimming left V 4 bases short and J 3 bases short, with 9 bases between. CDR3: CASSGAGKETQYF. CDR3 nucleotides: TGTGCCAGCAGTGGGGCAGGGAAAGAGACCCAGTACTTC.

The chain recombines TRBV19 with TRBJ2-5; D uncertain. Trimming stripped 1 base from V and 4 bases from J, with 10 bases between. The V gene's germline CDR1 is LNHDA and CDR2 SQIVND (reference sequence). CDR3 length: 14 residues. The CDR3 loop is CASSIGQFTETQYF. The CDR3 bases are TGTGCCAGTAGTATAGGGCAATTTACAGAGACCCAGTACTTC.